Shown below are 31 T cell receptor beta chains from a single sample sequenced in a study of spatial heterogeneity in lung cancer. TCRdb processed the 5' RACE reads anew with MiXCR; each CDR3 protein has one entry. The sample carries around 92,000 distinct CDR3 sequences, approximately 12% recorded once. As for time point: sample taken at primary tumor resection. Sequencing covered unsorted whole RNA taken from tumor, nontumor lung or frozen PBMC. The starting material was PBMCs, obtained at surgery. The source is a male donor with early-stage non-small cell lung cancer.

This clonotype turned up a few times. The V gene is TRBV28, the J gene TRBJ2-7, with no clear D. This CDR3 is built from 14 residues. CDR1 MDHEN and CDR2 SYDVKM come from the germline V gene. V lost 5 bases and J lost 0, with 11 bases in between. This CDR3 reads CASSLTSYSYEQYF. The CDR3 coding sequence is TGTGCCAGCAGTCTAACCTCATACTCCTACGAGCAGTACTTC.

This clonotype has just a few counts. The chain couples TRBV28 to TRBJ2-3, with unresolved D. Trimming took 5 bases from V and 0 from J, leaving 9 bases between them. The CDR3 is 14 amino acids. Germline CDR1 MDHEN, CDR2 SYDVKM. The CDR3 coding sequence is TGTGCCAGCAGTCCGCCCTCCAGCACAGATACGCAGTATTTT. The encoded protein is CASSPPSSTDTQYF. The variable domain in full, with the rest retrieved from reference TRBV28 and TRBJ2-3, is DVKVTQSSRYLVKRTGEKVFLECVQDMDHENMFWYRQDPGLGLRLIYFSYDVKMKEKGDIPEGYSVSREKKERFSLILESASTNQTSMYLCASSPPSSTDTQYFGPGTRLTVL.

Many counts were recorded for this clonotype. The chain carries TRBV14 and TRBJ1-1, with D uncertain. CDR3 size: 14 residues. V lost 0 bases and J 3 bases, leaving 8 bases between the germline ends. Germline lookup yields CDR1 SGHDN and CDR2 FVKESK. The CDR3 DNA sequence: TGTGCCAGCAGCCAAGATTTCACGGACACTGAAGCTTTCTTT. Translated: CASSQDFTDTEAFF.

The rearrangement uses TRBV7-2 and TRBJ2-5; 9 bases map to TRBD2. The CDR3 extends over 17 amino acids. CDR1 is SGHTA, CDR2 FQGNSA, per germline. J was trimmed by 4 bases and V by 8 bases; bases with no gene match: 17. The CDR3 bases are TGTGCCAGCGCCGCCCTGGCGGGGGGGTACCCTCCAGAGACCCAGTACTTC. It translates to CASAALAGGYPPETQYF. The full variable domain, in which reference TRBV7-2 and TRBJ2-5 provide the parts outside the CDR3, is GAGVSQSPSNKVTEKGKDVELRCDPISGHTALYWYRQSLGQGLEFLIYFQGNSAPDKSGLPSDRFSAERTGGSVSTLTIQRTQQEDSAVYLCASAALAGGYPPETQYFGPGTRLLVL.

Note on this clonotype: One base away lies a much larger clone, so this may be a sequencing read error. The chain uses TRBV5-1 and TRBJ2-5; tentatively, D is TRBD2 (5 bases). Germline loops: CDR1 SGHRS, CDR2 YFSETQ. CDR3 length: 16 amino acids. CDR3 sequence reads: CTSSLDRMGAEETQYF. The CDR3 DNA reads TGCACCAGCAGCTTGGATCGAATGGGAGCTGAAGAGACCCAGTACTTC.

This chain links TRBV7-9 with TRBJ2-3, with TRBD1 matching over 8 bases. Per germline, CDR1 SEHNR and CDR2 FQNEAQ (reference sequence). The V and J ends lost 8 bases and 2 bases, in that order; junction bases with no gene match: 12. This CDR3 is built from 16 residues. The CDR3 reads CASGQGASRYTDTQYF. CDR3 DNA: TGTGCCAGCGGGCAGGGGGCTAGCAGATACACAGATACGCAGTATTTT.

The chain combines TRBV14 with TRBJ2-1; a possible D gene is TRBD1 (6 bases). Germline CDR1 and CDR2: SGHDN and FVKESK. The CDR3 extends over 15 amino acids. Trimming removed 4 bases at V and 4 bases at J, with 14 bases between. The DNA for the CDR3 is TGTGCCAGCAGCCCATTATCCGGGACATACAATGAGCAGTTCTTC. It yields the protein CASSPLSGTYNEQFF.

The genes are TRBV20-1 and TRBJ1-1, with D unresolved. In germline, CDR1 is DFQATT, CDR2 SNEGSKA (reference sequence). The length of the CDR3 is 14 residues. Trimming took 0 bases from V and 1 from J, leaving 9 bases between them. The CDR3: CSARDPHQNTEAFF. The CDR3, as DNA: TGCAGTGCTAGAGATCCACACCAGAACACTGAAGCTTTCTTT.

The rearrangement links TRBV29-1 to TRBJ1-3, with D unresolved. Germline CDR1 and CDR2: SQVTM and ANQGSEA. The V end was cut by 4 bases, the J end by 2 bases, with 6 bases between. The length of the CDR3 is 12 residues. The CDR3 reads CSVGSAGNTIYF. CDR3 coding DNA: TGCAGCGTTGGGAGTGCTGGAAACACCATATATTTT.

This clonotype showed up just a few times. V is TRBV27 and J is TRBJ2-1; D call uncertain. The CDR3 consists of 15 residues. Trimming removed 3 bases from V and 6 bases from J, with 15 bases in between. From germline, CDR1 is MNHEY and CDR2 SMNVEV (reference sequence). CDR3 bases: TGTGCCAGCAGTTTTAGGTCTGGCGGAACCAATGAGCAGTTCTTC. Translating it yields CASSFRSGGTNEQFF.

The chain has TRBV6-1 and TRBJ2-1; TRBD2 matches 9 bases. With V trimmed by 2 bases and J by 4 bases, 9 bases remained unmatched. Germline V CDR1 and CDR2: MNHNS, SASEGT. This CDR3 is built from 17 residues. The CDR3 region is CASSEWGASGIYNEQFF. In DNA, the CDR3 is TGTGCCAGCAGTGAATGGGGTGCTAGCGGGATTTACAATGAGCAGTTCTTC.

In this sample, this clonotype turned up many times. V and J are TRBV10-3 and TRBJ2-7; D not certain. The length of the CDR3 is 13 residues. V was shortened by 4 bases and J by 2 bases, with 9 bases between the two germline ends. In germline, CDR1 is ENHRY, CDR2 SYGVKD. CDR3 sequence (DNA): TGTGCCATCAGTGTACGCGGAGCCTACGAGCAGTACTTC. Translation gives CAISVRGAYEQYF.

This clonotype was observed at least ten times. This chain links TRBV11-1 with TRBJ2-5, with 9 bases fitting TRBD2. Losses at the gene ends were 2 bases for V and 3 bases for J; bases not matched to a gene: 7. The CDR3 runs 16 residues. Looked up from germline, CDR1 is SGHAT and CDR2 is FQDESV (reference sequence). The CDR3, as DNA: TGTGCCAGCAGCTTAAACGATCTAGCGGGAAAAGAGACCCAGTACTTC. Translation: CASSLNDLAGKETQYF.

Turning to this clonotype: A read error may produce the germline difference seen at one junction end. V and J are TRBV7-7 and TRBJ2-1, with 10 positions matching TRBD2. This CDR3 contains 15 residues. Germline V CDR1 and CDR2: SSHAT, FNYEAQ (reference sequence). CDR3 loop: CASSSGLAENNEQFF. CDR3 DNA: TGTGCTAGCAGCTCCGGACTAGCGGAAAACAATGAGCAGTTCTTC.

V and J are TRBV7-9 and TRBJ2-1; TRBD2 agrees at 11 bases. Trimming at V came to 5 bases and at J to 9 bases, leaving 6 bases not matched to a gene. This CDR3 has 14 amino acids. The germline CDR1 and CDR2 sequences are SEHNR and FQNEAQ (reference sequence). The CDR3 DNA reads TGTGCCAGCAGCGTAAATCTAGCGGGAGGTGAGCAGTTCTTC. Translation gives CASSVNLAGGEQFF.

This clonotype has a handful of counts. The CDR3: CSVVVGARNSETQYF. The CDR3 bases are TGCAGCGTTGTAGTGGGCGCTAGGAATTCGGAGACCCAGTACTTC. The V and J genes are TRBV29-1 and TRBJ2-5; unclear D gene. In germline, CDR1 is SQVTM, CDR2 ANQGSEA. Trimming pared 4 bases from V and 5 bases from J, leaving 20 bases between. The CDR3 is made up of 15 amino acids.

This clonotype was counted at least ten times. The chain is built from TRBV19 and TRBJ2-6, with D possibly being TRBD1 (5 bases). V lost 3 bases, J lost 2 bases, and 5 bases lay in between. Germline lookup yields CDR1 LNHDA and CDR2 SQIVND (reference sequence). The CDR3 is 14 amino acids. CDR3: CASSIRAGANVLTF. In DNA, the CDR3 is TGTGCCAGTAGTATCAGGGCTGGGGCCAACGTCCTGACTTTC.

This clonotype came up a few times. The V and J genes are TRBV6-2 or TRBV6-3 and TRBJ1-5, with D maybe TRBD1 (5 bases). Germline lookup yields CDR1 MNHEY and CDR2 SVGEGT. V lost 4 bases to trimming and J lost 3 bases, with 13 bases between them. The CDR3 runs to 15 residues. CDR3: CASSLGGVLNQPQHF. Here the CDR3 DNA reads TGTGCCAGCAGTTTGGGGGGGGTCCTCAATCAGCCCCAGCATTTT.

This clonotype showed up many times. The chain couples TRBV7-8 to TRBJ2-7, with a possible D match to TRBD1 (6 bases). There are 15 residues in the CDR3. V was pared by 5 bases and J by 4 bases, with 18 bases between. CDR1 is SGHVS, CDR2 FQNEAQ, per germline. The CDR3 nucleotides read TGTGCCAGCAGCCCGCTGACAGGATTAATGTACGAGCAGTACTTC. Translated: CASSPLTGLMYEQYF.

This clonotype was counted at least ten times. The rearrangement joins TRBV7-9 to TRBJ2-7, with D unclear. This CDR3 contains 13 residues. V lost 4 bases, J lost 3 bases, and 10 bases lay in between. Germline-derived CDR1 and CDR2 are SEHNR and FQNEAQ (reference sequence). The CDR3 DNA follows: TGTGCCAGCAGCTCTTCCCGGCGCTACGAGCAGTACTTC. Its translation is CASSSSRRYEQYF.

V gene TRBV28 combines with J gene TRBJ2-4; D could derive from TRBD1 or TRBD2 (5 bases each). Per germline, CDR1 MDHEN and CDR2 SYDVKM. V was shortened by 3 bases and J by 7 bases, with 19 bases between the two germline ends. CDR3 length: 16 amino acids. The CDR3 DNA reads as TGTGCCAGCAGTTTTGGGGGAACACAAAAAGGGAACATTCAGTACTTC. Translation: CASSFGGTQKGNIQYF. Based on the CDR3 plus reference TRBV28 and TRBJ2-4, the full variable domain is DVKVTQSSRYLVKRTGEKVFLECVQDMDHENMFWYRQDPGLGLRLIYFSYDVKMKEKGDIPEGYSVSREKKERFSLILESASTNQTSMYLCASSFGGTQKGNIQYFGAGTRLSVL.

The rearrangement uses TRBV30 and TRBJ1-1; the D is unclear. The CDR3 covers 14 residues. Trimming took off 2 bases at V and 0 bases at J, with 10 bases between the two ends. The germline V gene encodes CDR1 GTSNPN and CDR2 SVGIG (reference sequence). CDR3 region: CAWSHGLVNTEAFF. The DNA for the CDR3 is TGTGCCTGGAGTCATGGACTCGTGAACACTGAAGCTTTCTTT.

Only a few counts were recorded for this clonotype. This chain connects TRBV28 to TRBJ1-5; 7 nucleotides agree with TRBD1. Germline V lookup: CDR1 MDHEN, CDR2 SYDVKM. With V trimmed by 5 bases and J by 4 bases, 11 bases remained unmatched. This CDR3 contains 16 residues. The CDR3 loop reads CASSPLRQGRNQPQHF. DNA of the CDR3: TGTGCCAGCAGTCCTCTCCGACAGGGTAGGAATCAGCCCCAGCATTTT.

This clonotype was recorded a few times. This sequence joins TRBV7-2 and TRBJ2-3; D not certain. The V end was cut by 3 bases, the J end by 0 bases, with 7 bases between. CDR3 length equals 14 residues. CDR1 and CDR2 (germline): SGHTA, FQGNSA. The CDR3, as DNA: TGTGCCAGCAGCTTTTTAACTAGCACAGATACGCAGTATTTT. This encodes CASSFLTSTDTQYF.

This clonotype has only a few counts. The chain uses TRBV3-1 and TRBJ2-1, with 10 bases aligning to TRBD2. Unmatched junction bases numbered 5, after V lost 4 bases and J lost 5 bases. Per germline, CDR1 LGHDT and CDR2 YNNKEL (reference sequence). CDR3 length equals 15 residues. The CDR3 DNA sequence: TGTGCCAGCAGCCTTACTAGCGGGATCAACAATGAGCAGTTCTTC. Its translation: CASSLTSGINNEQFF.

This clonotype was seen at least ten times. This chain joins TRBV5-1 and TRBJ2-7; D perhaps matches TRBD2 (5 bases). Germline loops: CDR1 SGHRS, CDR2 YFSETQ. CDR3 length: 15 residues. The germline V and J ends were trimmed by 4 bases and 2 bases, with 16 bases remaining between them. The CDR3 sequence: CASSPPSGIAYEQYF. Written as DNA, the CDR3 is TGCGCCAGCAGCCCCCCCTCCGGGATAGCCTACGAGCAGTACTTC.

CDR3: CASTLWVAGCSTDTQYF. The CDR3 nucleotides are TGTGCCAGCACCTTGTGGGTAGCGGGGTGTAGCACAGATACGCAGTATTTT. This chain links TRBV6-1 with TRBJ2-3; 8 positions match TRBD2. This CDR3 is built from 17 residues. V was pared by 7 bases and J by 0 bases, with 12 bases of the junction left unmatched. In germline, CDR1 is MNHNS, CDR2 SASEGT.

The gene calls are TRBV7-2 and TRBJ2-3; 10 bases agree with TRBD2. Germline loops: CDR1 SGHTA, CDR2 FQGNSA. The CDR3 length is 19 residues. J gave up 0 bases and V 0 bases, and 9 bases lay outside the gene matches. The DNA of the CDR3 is TGTGCCAGCAGCTTAGCGACCCAGCGGGGGGGCTTGAGCACAGATACGCAGTATTTT. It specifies CASSLATQRGGLSTDTQYF. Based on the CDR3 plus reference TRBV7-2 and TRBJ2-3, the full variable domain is GAGVSQSPSNKVTEKGKDVELRCDPISGHTALYWYRQSLGQGLEFLIYFQGNSAPDKSGLPSDRFSAERTGGSVSTLTIQRTQQEDSAVYLCASSLATQRGGLSTDTQYFGPGTRLTVL.

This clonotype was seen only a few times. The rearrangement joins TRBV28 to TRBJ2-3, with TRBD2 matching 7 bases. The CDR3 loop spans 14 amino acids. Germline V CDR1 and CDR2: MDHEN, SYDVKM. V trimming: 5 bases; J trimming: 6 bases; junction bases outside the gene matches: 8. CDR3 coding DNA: TGTGCCAGCAGTGTAGCGGGCAGATCGGATACGCAGTATTTT. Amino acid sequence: CASSVAGRSDTQYF.

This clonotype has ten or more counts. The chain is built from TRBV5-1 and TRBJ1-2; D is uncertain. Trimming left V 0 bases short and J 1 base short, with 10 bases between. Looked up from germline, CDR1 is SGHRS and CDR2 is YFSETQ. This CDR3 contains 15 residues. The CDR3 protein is CASSLEASVNYGYTF. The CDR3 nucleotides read TGCGCCAGCAGCTTGGAAGCCAGTGTTAACTATGGCTACACCTTC.

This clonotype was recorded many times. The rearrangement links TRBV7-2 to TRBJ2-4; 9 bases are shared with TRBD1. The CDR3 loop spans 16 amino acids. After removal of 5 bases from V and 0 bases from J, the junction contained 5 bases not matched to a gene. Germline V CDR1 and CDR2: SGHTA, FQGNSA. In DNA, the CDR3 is TGTGCCAGCAGCACGAGGACAGGGGAAGCCAAAAACATTCAGTACTTC. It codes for CASSTRTGEAKNIQYF.